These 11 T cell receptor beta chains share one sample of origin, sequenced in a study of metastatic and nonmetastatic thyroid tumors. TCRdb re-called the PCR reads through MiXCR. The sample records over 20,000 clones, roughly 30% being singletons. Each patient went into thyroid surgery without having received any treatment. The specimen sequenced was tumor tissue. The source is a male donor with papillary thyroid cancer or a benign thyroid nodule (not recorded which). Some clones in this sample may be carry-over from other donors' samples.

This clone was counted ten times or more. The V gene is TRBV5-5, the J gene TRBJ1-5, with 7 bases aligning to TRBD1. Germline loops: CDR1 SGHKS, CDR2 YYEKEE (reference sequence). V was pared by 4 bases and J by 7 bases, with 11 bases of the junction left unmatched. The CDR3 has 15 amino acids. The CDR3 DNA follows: TGTGCCAGCAGCATAGGGACAGTCCGAGCCCAGCCCCAGCATTTT. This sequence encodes CASSIGTVRAQPQHF.

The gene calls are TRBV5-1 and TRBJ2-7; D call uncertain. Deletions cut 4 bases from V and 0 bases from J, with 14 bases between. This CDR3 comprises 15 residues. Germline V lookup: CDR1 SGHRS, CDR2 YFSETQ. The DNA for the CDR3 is TGCGCCAGCAGCCCCGGTCAGAGGAGCTCCTACGAGCAGTACTTC. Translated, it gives CASSPGQRSSYEQYF.

This CDR3 reads CASSQGTRTYEQYF. The CDR3 DNA reads as TGTGCCAGCAGCCAAGGGACACGGACCTACGAGCAGTACTTC. The rearrangement links TRBV3-1 to TRBJ2-7; a weak D match, TRBD1 (5 bases). Trimming cost V 1 base and J 2 bases, with 9 bases left between them. This CDR3 is built from 14 residues. Germline V gene data show CDR1 as LGHDT and CDR2 as YNNKEL (reference sequence).

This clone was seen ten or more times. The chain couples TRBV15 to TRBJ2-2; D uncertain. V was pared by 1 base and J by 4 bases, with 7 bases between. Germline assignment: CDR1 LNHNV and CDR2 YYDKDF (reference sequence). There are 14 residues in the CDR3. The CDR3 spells CATSRVAATGELFF. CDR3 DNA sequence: TGTGCCACCAGCAGAGTAGCAGCCACCGGGGAGCTGTTTTTT.

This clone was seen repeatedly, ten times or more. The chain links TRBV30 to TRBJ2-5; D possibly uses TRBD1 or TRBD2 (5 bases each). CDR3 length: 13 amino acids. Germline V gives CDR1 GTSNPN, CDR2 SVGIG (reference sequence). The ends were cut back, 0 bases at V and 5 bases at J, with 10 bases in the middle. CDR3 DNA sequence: TGTGCCTGGAGTGTACCGGGACGGGAGACCCAGTACTTC. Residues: CAWSVPGRETQYF.

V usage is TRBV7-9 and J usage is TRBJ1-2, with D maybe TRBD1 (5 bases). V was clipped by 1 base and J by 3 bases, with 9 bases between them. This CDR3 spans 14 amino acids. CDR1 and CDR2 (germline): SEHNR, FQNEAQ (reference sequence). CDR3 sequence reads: CASSLGTGYYGYTF. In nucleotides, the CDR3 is TGTGCCAGCAGCTTAGGTACAGGCTACTATGGCTACACCTTC. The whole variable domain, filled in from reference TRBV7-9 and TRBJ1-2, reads DTGVSQNPRHKITKRGQNVTFRCDPISEHNRLYWYRQTLGQGPEFLTYFQNEAQLEKSRLLSDRFSAERPKGSFSTLEIQRTEQGDSAMYLCASSLGTGYYGYTFGSGTRLTVV.

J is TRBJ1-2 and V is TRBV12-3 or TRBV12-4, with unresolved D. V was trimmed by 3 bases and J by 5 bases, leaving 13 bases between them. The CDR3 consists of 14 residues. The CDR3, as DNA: TGTGCCAGCAGTTTCATCTCTTTTACTTATGGCTACACCTTC. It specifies CASSFISFTYGYTF.

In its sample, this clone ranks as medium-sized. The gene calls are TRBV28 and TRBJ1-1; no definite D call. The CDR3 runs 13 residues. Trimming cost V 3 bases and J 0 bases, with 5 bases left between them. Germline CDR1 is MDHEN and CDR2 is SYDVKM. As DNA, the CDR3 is TGTGCCAGCAGTTTGGGGATGAACACTGAAGCTTTCTTT. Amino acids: CASSLGMNTEAFF.

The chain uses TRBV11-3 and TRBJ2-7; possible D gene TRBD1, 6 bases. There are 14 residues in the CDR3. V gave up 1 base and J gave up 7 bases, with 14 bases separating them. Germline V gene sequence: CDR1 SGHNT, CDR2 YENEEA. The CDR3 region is CASSLAMGQIEQYF. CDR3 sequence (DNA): TGTGCCAGCAGCTTAGCCATGGGACAAATAGAGCAGTACTTC.

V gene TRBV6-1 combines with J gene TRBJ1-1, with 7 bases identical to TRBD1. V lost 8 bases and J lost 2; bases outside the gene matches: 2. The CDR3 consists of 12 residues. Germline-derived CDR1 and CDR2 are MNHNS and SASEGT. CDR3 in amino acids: CASWDRNTEAFF. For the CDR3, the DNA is TGTGCCAGCTGGGACAGAAACACTGAAGCTTTCTTT.

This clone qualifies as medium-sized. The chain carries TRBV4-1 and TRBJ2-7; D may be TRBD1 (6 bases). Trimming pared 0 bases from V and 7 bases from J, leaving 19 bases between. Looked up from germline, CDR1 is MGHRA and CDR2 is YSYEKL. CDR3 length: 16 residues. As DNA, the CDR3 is TGCGCCAGCAGCCAAGAGCCCACAGGGACGGTCGGGGAGCAGTACTTC. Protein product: CASSQEPTGTVGEQYF.